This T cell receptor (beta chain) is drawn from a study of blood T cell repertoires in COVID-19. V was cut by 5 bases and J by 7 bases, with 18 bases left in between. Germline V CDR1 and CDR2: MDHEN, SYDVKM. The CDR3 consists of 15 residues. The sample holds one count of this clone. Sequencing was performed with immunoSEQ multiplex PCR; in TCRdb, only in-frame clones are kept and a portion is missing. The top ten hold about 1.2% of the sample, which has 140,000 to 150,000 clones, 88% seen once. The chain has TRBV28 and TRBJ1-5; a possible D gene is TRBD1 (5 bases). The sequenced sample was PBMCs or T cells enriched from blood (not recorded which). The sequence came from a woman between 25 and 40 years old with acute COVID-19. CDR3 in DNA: TGTGCCAGCAGTCCTCAAACGGGGGGAGGCCAGCCCCAGCATTTT. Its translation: CASSPQTGGGQPQHF.